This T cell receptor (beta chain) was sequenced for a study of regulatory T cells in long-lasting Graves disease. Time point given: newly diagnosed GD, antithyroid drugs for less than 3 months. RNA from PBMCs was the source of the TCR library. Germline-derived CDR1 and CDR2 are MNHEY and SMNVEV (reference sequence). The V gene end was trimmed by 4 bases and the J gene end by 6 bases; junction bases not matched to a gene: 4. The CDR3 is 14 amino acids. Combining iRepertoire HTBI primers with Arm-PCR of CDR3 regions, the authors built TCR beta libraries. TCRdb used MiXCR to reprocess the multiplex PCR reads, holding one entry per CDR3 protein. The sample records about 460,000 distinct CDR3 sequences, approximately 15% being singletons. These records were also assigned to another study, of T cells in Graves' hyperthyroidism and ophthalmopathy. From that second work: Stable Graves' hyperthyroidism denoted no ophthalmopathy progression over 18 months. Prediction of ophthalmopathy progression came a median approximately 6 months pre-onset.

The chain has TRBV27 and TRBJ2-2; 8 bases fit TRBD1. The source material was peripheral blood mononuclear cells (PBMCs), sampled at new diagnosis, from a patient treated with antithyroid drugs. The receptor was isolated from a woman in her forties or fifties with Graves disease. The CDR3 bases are TGTGCCAGCAGTTGGCAGGGGGCATCCGGGGAGCTGTTTTTT. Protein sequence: CASSWQGASGELFF.